Each of the 17 T cell receptor beta chains below was sequenced from the same sample in a study of T cell responses to AZD1222 COVID-19 vaccine. Sequencing used immunoSEQ multiplex PCR; TCRdb keeps in-frame clones, though not all of them. The sample lists more than 70,000 clones; approximately 84% were seen once. The sample in question was peripheral blood, obtained on day 0 of AZD1222 vaccination. The receptors come from an adult in good health.

V usage is TRBV18 and J usage is TRBJ1-1; D possibly corresponds to TRBD1 (5 bases). In germline, CDR1 is KGHSH, CDR2 LQKENI. Trimming shortened V by 2 bases and J by 4 bases, and 14 bases separated the two germline ends. The CDR3 sequence is 15 residues long. As DNA, the CDR3 is TGTGCCAGCTCACCAGACCAGGGCAAGGGCACTGAAGCTTTCTTT. Its translation: CASSPDQGKGTEAFF.

The chain employs TRBV20-1 and TRBJ1-2, with 9 bases aligning to TRBD1. The ends lost 6 bases at V and 7 bases at J; junction bases unmatched: 3. Germline V gene lookup returns CDR1 DFQATT and CDR2 SNEGSKA (reference sequence). This CDR3 comprises 11 residues. The CDR3: CSAPDRGGYTF. CDR3 nucleotide sequence: TGCAGTGCCCCGGACAGGGGTGGCTACACCTTC.

This clone was detected once. The chain combines TRBV5-8 with TRBJ1-3; 11 bases agree with TRBD1. The CDR3 is made up of 17 amino acids. V was pared by 3 bases and J by 0 bases, with 5 bases of the junction left unmatched. Germline CDR1 is SGHTS and CDR2 is YDEGEE. CDR3: CASSYGTGGPSGNTIYF. In DNA form, the CDR3 reads TGTGCCAGCAGCTACGGGACAGGGGGGCCCTCTGGAAACACCATATATTTT.

The rearrangement uses TRBV2 and TRBJ2-5; D remains ambiguous. The CDR3 spans 11 residues. V shed 4 bases and J shed 5 bases, with 5 bases lying between them. Per germline, CDR1 SNHLY and CDR2 FYNNEI. CDR3 bases: TGTGCCAGCAGTGGTTTGGAGACCCAGTACTTC. This gives the protein CASSGLETQYF. The full variable domain, its missing parts supplied by reference TRBV2 and TRBJ2-5, is EPEVTQTPSHQVTQMGQEVILRCVPISNHLYFYWYRQILGQKVEFLVSFYNNEISEKSEIFDDQFSVERPDGSNFTLKIRSTKLEDSAMYFCASSGLETQYFGPGTRLLVL.

V is TRBV10-3 and J is TRBJ2-7; D could derive from TRBD1 or TRBD2 (5 bases each). V lost 5 bases to trimming and J lost 6 bases, with 11 bases between them. The germline V gene encodes CDR1 ENHRY and CDR2 SYGVKD. This CDR3 is built from 12 residues. As DNA, the CDR3 is TGTGCCATCAGTAATGGGACGCTCGAGCAGTACTTC. Translated: CAISNGTLEQYF.

The chain recombines TRBV7-2 with TRBJ1-5; no clear D gene. Deletions cut 5 bases from V and 7 bases from J, with 12 bases between. Looked up from germline, CDR1 is SGHTA and CDR2 is FQGNSA. CDR3 length equals 13 residues. The CDR3 sequence is CASSPSLGQPQHF. For the CDR3, the DNA is TGTGCCAGCAGCCCCTCCCTGGGACAGCCCCAGCATTTT.

This clone appeared many times. The chain employs TRBV4-1 and TRBJ1-2, with D tentatively TRBD1 (6 bases). In germline, CDR1 is MGHRA, CDR2 YSYEKL. Trimming removed 1 base from V and 4 bases from J, with 13 bases in between. CDR3 length: 15 residues. The CDR3 sequence: CASSQGFTGPYGYTF. The CDR3 bases are TGCGCCAGCAGCCAAGGATTCACAGGGCCCTATGGCTACACCTTC.

The chain is built from TRBV28 and TRBJ1-6; D might be TRBD1 (6 bases). Per the germline V gene, CDR1 is MDHEN and CDR2 is SYDVKM. The CDR3 covers 14 residues. V dropped 6 bases and J dropped 10 bases, with 16 bases sitting between them. The CDR3 DNA sequence: TGTGCCAGCAGAACCGGACAGTTCGGGTCACCCCTCCACTTT. Amino acid sequence: CASRTGQFGSPLHF.

This clone appeared once. V gene TRBV10-3 combines with J gene TRBJ1-1, with D perhaps matching TRBD1 (5 bases). CDR1 is ENHRY and CDR2 is SYGVKD in the germline V gene. The CDR3 loop spans 14 amino acids. The germline V and J ends were trimmed by 5 bases and 5 bases, with 15 bases remaining between them. This CDR3 is CAISSLGAQTEAFF. The CDR3 nucleotides read TGTGCCATCAGTTCCTTAGGGGCGCAGACTGAAGCTTTCTTT.

The chain couples TRBV27 to TRBJ1-2, with D possibly matching TRBD1 (5 bases). CDR3 length: 15 amino acids. Per germline, CDR1 MNHEY and CDR2 SMNVEV (reference sequence). Trimming cost V 3 bases and J 3 bases, with 14 bases left between them. The CDR3 loop is CASSFSRVGDYGYTF. The CDR3 DNA reads as TGTGCCAGCAGTTTCTCCAGGGTAGGGGACTATGGCTACACCTTC.

This clone was seen once. V is TRBV18 and J is TRBJ2-3; 8 nucleotides align to TRBD1. The CDR3 totals 16 residues. CDR1 and CDR2 from the germline V gene are KGHSH and LQKENI. Trimming took 1 base from V and 0 from J; bases not matched to a gene: 3. CDR3: CASSPRQGMSTDTQYF. Here the CDR3 DNA reads TGTGCCAGCTCACCACGACAGGGGATGAGCACAGATACGCAGTATTTT. The full variable domain, its missing parts supplied by reference TRBV18 and TRBJ2-3, is NAGVMQNPRHLVRRRGQEARLRCSPMKGHSHVYWYRQLPEEGLKFMVYLQKENIIDESGMPKERFSAEFPKEGPSILRIQQVVRGDSAAYFCASSPRQGMSTDTQYFGPGTRLTVL.

The chain joins TRBV12-5 to TRBJ1-1; D call uncertain. CDR3 length: 11 amino acids. The germline V gene has CDR1 LGHNT and CDR2 FRNRAP. The V end was cut by 4 bases, the J end by 11 bases, with 11 bases between. The CDR3 is CASGWRSGAFF. CDR3 coding DNA: TGTGCTAGTGGTTGGCGCTCTGGGGCTTTCTTT. The entire variable domain, with the rest obtained from reference TRBV12-5 and TRBJ1-1, is as follows: DARVTQTPRHKVTEMGQEVTMRCQPILGHNTVFWYRQTMMQGLELLAYFRNRAPLDDSGMPKDRFSAEMPDATLATLKIQPSEPRDSAVYFCASGWRSGAFFGQGTRLTVV.

The chain recombines TRBV27 with TRBJ1-6; D ambiguous. The CDR3 is 15 residues long. Per the germline V gene, CDR1 is MNHEY and CDR2 is SMNVEV (reference sequence). V dropped 5 bases and J dropped 10 bases, with 18 bases sitting between them. The CDR3 spells CASSRSEPGGSPLHF. CDR3 nucleotides: TGTGCCAGCAGTCGCAGCGAGCCGGGAGGGTCACCCCTCCACTTT.

This chain connects TRBV7-9 to TRBJ2-6; D possibly uses TRBD1 or TRBD2 (5 bases each). Germline V lookup: CDR1 SEHNR, CDR2 FQNEAQ (reference sequence). The CDR3 runs to 17 residues. Trimming took 6 bases from V and 4 from J, leaving 19 bases between them. The CDR3 sequence: CASRPPVRGAGANVLTF. The CDR3 bases are TGTGCCAGCAGGCCCCCCGTTCGGGGCGCGGGGGCCAACGTCCTGACTTTC. The full variable domain, its missing parts supplied by reference TRBV7-9 and TRBJ2-6, is DTGVSQNPRHKITKRGQNVTFRCDPISEHNRLYWYRQTLGQGPEFLTYFQNEAQLEKSRLLSDRFSAERPKGSFSTLEIQRTEQGDSAMYLCASRPPVRGAGANVLTFGAGSRLTVL.

Of note for this clone: A far larger clone is one base from this, pointing to a likely read error. V and J are TRBV11-3 and TRBJ2-2, with 9 bases identical to TRBD2. The CDR3 has 16 residues. V lost 11 bases and J lost 3; bases outside the gene matches: 13. CDR1 is SGHNT and CDR2 is YENEEA in the germline V gene. The DNA of the CDR3 is TGTGCCTGCGGGGGGCGGCGGGGGGGCGACACCGGGGAGCTGTTTTTT. Its protein product is CACGGRRGGDTGELFF.

The rearrangement uses TRBV18 and TRBJ2-5, with D tentatively TRBD1 (5 bases). Germline CDR1 KGHSH, CDR2 LQKENI. V lost 2 bases and J 5 bases, leaving 9 bases between the germline ends. This CDR3 is 13 amino acids long. This chain's CDR3 is CASSPGAGETQYF. As DNA, the CDR3 is TGTGCCAGCTCACCAGGGGCTGGGGAGACCCAGTACTTC.

This clone was observed once. V usage is TRBV6-5 and J usage is TRBJ2-7; D is perhaps TRBD1 or TRBD2 (5 bases each). CDR3 length: 14 amino acids. Germline CDR1 MNHEY, CDR2 SVGAGI. Trimming took off 8 bases at V and 3 bases at J, with 17 bases between the two ends. The CDR3 nucleotides read TGTGCCAGCGGGGGAGACAGTTGGAACTACGAGCAGTACTTC. Translated: CASGGDSWNYEQYF.